These 11 T cell receptor beta chains were all obtained from the same sample, sequenced in a study of control samples from healthy donors and cancer patients. This table comes from immunoSEQ multiplex PCR, and its TCRdb copy is limited to in-frame clones, with some not included. Among about 120,000 clones listed, around 89% were seen once. Material: blood. The receptor source for this set is a man aged 50 to 60 in good health.

This clone was seen once. This chain joins TRBV11-3 and TRBJ2-5, with D perhaps matching TRBD1 (6 bases). Deletions cut 5 bases from V and 4 bases from J, with 14 bases between. Per germline, CDR1 SGHNT and CDR2 YENEEA. There are 14 residues in the CDR3. In DNA, the CDR3 is TGTGCCAGCAGCGCCCAAACAGGGATAGAGACCCAGTACTTC. It encodes CASSAQTGIETQYF.

CDR3 sequence: CASSPTGPFTEAFF. DNA of the CDR3: TGTGCCAGCAGCCCGACAGGCCCTTTTACTGAAGCTTTCTTT. This chain links TRBV6-5 with TRBJ1-1; D is perhaps TRBD1 (6 bases). V gave up 6 bases and J gave up 5 bases, with 16 bases separating them. CDR3 length: 14 amino acids. Germline assignment: CDR1 MNHEY and CDR2 SVGAGI.

V gene TRBV19 combines with J gene TRBJ2-1, with 7 bases lining up with TRBD2. V trimming: 7 bases; J trimming: 8 bases; junction bases outside the gene matches: 5. Looked up from germline, CDR1 is LNHDA and CDR2 is SQIVND (reference sequence). The length of the CDR3 is 12 residues. The CDR3 region has the DNA TGTGCCAGTAAGGAGCGGGGCTATGAGCAGTTCTTC. This translates into CASKERGYEQFF.

This chain links TRBV5-6 with TRBJ1-1; TRBD1 might be the D (5 bases). The CDR3 is 14 residues long. Germline CDR1 is SGHDT and CDR2 is YYEEEE. Trimming left V 1 base short and J 2 bases short, with 9 bases between. The CDR3 sequence is CASSLTGANTEAFF. CDR3 in DNA: TGTGCCAGCAGCTTGACAGGAGCAAACACTGAAGCTTTCTTT.

V gene TRBV2 combines with J gene TRBJ1-6; no definite D call. V was cut by 4 bases and J by 8 bases, with 18 bases left in between. The germline V gene has CDR1 SNHLY and CDR2 FYNNEI. The length of the CDR3 is 16 residues. The CDR3 protein is CASSGSKGTLYSPLHF. CDR3 nucleotides: TGTGCCAGCAGTGGGTCCAAGGGAACTCTTTATTCACCCCTCCACTTT.

The chain uses TRBV6-5 and TRBJ2-7; D may be TRBD1 (6 bases). The germline V gene encodes CDR1 MNHEY and CDR2 SVGAGI. This CDR3 region has 15 residues. Trimming pared 6 bases from V and 1 base from J, leaving 16 bases between. The CDR3 protein is CASSREVRGSYEQYF. The CDR3 DNA is TGTGCCAGCAGCCGAGAGGTGAGGGGGTCCTACGAGCAGTACTTC.

This chain joins TRBV30 and TRBJ2-3; D not certain. This CDR3 region has 12 residues. Trimming took 1 base from V and 2 from J, leaving 4 bases between them. CDR1 is GTSNPN and CDR2 is SVGIG in the germline V gene (reference sequence). DNA of the CDR3: TGTGCCTGGAGTGAGAACACAGATACGCAGTATTTT. Translated: CAWSENTDTQYF.

Only one count was recorded for this clone. J is TRBJ1-2 and V is TRBV3-1 (or the pseudogene TRBV3-2), with 11 nucleotides matching TRBD1. Germline assignment: CDR1 LGHDT and CDR2 YNNKEL (reference sequence). The trim removed 1 base at V and 5 bases at J, leaving 6 bases unmatched. This CDR3 spans 16 amino acids. The DNA of the CDR3 is TGTGCCAGCAGCCAAGGAGGACAGGGGGCGAATTATGGCTACACCTTC. Amino acids: CASSQGGQGANYGYTF.

This chain uses TRBV12-3 or TRBV12-4 with TRBJ1-2; D remains ambiguous. Trimming took off 1 base at V and 4 bases at J, with 7 bases between the two ends. The CDR3 length is 13 residues. Here the CDR3 reads CASSLGQIYGYTF. CDR3 bases: TGTGCCAGCAGTTTAGGCCAGATCTATGGCTACACCTTC.

The CDR3, as DNA: TGTGCCAGCAGCGTGGCCTTCCAAGAGACCCAGTACTTC. The encoded protein is CASSVAFQETQYF. The chain has TRBV9 and TRBJ2-5; D unclear. V dropped 2 bases and J dropped 1 base, with 6 bases sitting between them. The CDR3 loop spans 13 amino acids. The germline gives CDR1 SGDLS, CDR2 YYNGEE.

This rearrangement joins TRBV5-1 to TRBJ1-1, with D unresolved. Per the germline V gene, CDR1 is SGHRS and CDR2 is YFSETQ. CDR3 length equals 13 residues. Trimming shortened V by 1 base and J by 4 bases, and 8 bases separated the two germline ends. CDR3 in amino acids: CASSLSSPTEAFF. CDR3 in DNA: TGCGCCAGCAGCTTGAGCAGTCCCACTGAAGCTTTCTTT.